This T cell receptor beta chain emerged from a study of human T cells and chemical hapten exposure. Study summary: For sensitization, 2% DPC was applied to an approximately 2 cm by approximately 2 cm patch of upper inner arm skin.

This clonotype was seen ten or more times. Time point denoted: pre-sensitization, week 0. Documented treatment: therapeutic diphenylcyclopropenone sensitization with weekly scalp DPC. RNA extraction used unfractionated whole blood as the source of total RNA. Per the original methods: Per sample, the median was approximately 100,000 TCRs, with values from about 24,000 to 680,000. TCRdb used MiXCR to reprocess the RACE reads, holding one entry per CDR3 protein. The V and J calls and clone size are TCRdb's, not the authors'. This repertoire shows under 40,000 distinct CDR3 sequences, 10% found once; its top ten account for 25% to 35%. Trimming removed 3 bases from V and 8 bases from J, with 14 bases in between. Germline-derived CDR1 and CDR2 are ENHRY and SYGVKD. CDR3 length equals 14 residues.

The chain is built from TRBV10-3 and TRBJ2-1; tentative D call: TRBD1 (5 bases). Source: whole blood, taken in connection with sensitization to the hapten diphenylcyclopropenone (DPC). The receptor comes from a man aged 45-65 years with alopecia areata. Some clones in this sample may be carry-over from other donors' samples. The CDR3 nucleotides are TGTGCCATCAGTGATACTGCAGGGATCGATGAGCAGTTCTTC. This encodes CAISDTAGIDEQFF.